Following are 25 T cell receptor beta chains from one sample sequenced in a study of blood T cells in healthy people across ages. It was with a sample-barcoded 5' primer and a J-beta primer mix that a second PCR of roughly 7 to 12 cycles was run. TCRdb re-called the 5' RACE reads through MiXCR, storing one row per CDR3 protein. The table shows 660,000 or so distinct CDR3 sequences, with roughly three fifths occurring only once. The sample taken for sequencing was blood. These receptor sequences come from a man in his fifties or sixties in good health.

CDR3 sequence: CASQDRINTEAFF. The CDR3 nucleotides read TGTGCCAGCCAGGACAGGATAAACACTGAAGCTTTCTTT. V is TRBV2 and J is TRBJ1-1, with 7 bases matching TRBD1. Germline CDR1 reads SNHLY; CDR2 reads FYNNEI. The CDR3 is 13 amino acids. With 8 bases clipped from V and 2 bases from J, the junction kept 5 bases outside the gene matches.

This clonotype was seen many times. The chain combines TRBV6-1 with TRBJ1-6; perhaps TRBD1 as D (5 bases). Trimming stripped 8 bases from V and 10 bases from J, with 15 bases between. The CDR3 consists of 13 residues. CDR1 and CDR2 (germline): MNHNS, SASEGT. The CDR3 is CASSRDERSPLHF. DNA for the CDR3: TGTGCCAGCTCCAGGGATGAGCGGTCACCCCTCCACTTT.

As to this clonotype: Its ends do not fully match the called genes, so a read error is possible. This chain joins TRBV6-5 and TRBJ2-7, with 7 bases matching TRBD1. The CDR3 runs to 12 residues. Looked up from germline, CDR1 is MNHEY and CDR2 is SVGAGI. CDR3 nucleotide sequence: TGTGCCAGCAGGTCGACAGGGTCCGAGCTGTACTTC. Its protein is CASRSTGSELYF.

The V call is TRBV6-6, the J call TRBJ1-6; D ambiguous. The CDR3 has 12 amino acids. V was shortened by 5 bases and J by 10 bases, with 9 bases between the two germline ends. The germline V gene encodes CDR1 MNHNY and CDR2 SVGAGI (reference sequence). The DNA for the CDR3 is TGTGCCAGCAGTCCGTCAGGATCACCCCTCCACTTT. It specifies CASSPSGSPLHF.

CDR3 in amino acids: CATSSSLQGIDEAFF. CDR3 DNA sequence: TGTGCCACCAGCAGTTCACTACAGGGGATTGATGAAGCTTTCTTT. This chain uses TRBV15 with TRBJ1-1; 7 bases line up with TRBD1. V shed 3 bases, J shed 7 bases, and the junction held 11 bases outside the gene matches. CDR3 length: 15 amino acids. CDR1 is LNHNV and CDR2 is YYDKDF in the germline V gene (reference sequence).

The J gene is TRBJ1-4, the V gene TRBV7-9; D remains ambiguous. Germline loops: CDR1 SEHNR, CDR2 FQNEAQ (reference sequence). The CDR3 contains 14 residues. Trimming took off 4 bases at V and 1 base at J, with 7 bases between the two ends. The DNA for the CDR3 is TGTGCCAGCAGCTCCGGGTTAACTAATGAAAAACTGTTTTTT. Its protein product is CASSSGLTNEKLFF.

The chain is built from TRBV20-1 and TRBJ1-5; 7 nucleotides match TRBD1. The CDR3 consists of 15 residues. Germline lookup yields CDR1 DFQATT and CDR2 SNEGSKA (reference sequence). V shed 2 bases and J 2 bases; nucleotides not matched to a gene: 6. In DNA form, the CDR3 reads TGCAGTGCTAGACAGGGGGGCGCGGGCAATCAGCCCCAGCATTTT. It specifies CSARQGGAGNQPQHF.

The rearrangement links TRBV9 to TRBJ2-3; D is perhaps TRBD2 (5 bases). Germline loops: CDR1 SGDLS, CDR2 YYNGEE. The CDR3 is made up of 13 amino acids. V lost 3 bases, J lost 2 bases, and 7 bases lay in between. CDR3 amino acids: CASSADYTDTQYF. The CDR3 DNA reads TGTGCCAGCAGCGCAGACTACACAGATACGCAGTATTTT.

J is TRBJ2-4 and V is TRBV7-9; the match to TRBD1 covers 12 bases. Germline V lookup: CDR1 SEHNR, CDR2 FQNEAQ (reference sequence). CDR3 size: 17 residues. With 5 bases clipped from V and 3 bases from J, the junction kept 8 bases outside the gene matches. The CDR3 nucleotides are TGTGCCAGCAGCCCTACGGGACAGGGGGCTGTCAAAAACATTCAGTACTTC. Encoded protein: CASSPTGQGAVKNIQYF. Based on the CDR3 plus reference TRBV7-9 and TRBJ2-4, the full variable domain is DTGVSQNPRHKITKRGQNVTFRCDPISEHNRLYWYRQTLGQGPEFLTYFQNEAQLEKSRLLSDRFSAERPKGSFSTLEIQRTEQGDSAMYLCASSPTGQGAVKNIQYFGAGTRLSVL.

This clonotype was seen only a few times. This chain links TRBV11-2 with TRBJ2-7; 8 nucleotides match TRBD1. The V segment lost 3 bases and the J segment 12 bases; nucleotides outside the gene matches: 7. This CDR3 is built from 12 residues. Germline-derived CDR1 and CDR2 are SGHAT and FQNNGV. CDR3 DNA: TGTGCCAGCAGCTTGTCAGGGGGCAACCTGTACTTC. Translation: CASSLSGGNLYF.

This chain uses TRBV29-1 with TRBJ2-3; D uncertain. Germline-derived CDR1 and CDR2 are SQVTM and ANQGSEA. Between the trimmed V and J ends, which lost 6 bases and 6 bases, there was a span of 13 bases. The CDR3 spans 12 residues. CDR3 region: CSVDGPTDTQYF. The CDR3 region has the DNA TGCAGCGTAGACGGACCCACTGATACGCAGTATTTT.

This clonotype was seen a few times. CDR3 in amino acids: CASSQDRVRADTQYF. In nucleotides, the CDR3 is TGTGCCAGCAGCCAAGACAGGGTCCGCGCAGATACGCAGTATTTT. This chain connects TRBV14 to TRBJ2-3; maybe TRBD1 (5 bases). Trimming took off 0 bases at V and 4 bases at J, with 11 bases between the two ends. CDR1 is SGHDN and CDR2 is FVKESK in the germline V gene. The CDR3 loop spans 15 amino acids.

This chain uses TRBV5-1 with TRBJ2-3, with TRBD2 matching 8 bases. This CDR3 is built from 15 residues. The ends lost 3 bases at V and 5 bases at J; junction bases unmatched: 8. Germline loops: CDR1 SGHRS, CDR2 YFSETQ. The CDR3 coding sequence is TGCGCCAGCAGCTGGGGACTAGTGGTGGGAGATACGCAGTATTTT. Its translation: CASSWGLVVGDTQYF.

The sample holds a few counts of this clonotype. The chain recombines TRBV7-2 with TRBJ2-2; 10 bases are a match to TRBD1. V was pared by 5 bases and J by 4 bases, with 16 bases of the junction left unmatched. Germline V gene data show CDR1 as SGHTA and CDR2 as FQGNSA. The CDR3 has 19 amino acids. As DNA, the CDR3 is TGTGCCAGCAGCCCTCACCCGGGACAGGGGTTGTCGGGCACCGGGGAGCTGTTTTTT. Translation gives CASSPHPGQGLSGTGELFF.

The rearrangement links TRBV6-1 to TRBJ2-3; TRBD2 matches 16 bases. The CDR3 extends over 17 amino acids. Germline lookup yields CDR1 MNHNS and CDR2 SASEGT. V lost 6 bases and J lost 5; bases outside the gene matches: 8. CDR3 loop: CASRSGTSGGAGDTQYF. The CDR3 DNA is TGTGCCAGCAGGTCCGGGACTAGCGGGGGGGCGGGAGATACGCAGTATTTT.

V is TRBV7-8 and J is TRBJ2-5; possibly TRBD2 for D (5 bases). CDR1 and CDR2 (germline): SGHVS, FQNEAQ. CDR3 length: 15 residues. V shed 5 bases and J shed 1 base, with 14 bases lying between them. This CDR3 is CASSRRASGQETQYF. The CDR3 coding sequence is TGTGCCAGCAGCCGAAGGGCCAGCGGCCAAGAGACCCAGTACTTC.

The J gene is TRBJ2-7, the V gene TRBV7-9; TRBD2 agrees at 13 bases. Germline V CDR1 and CDR2: SEHNR, FQNEAQ (reference sequence). V lost 5 bases to trimming and J lost 6 bases; unmatched junction nucleotides: 4. CDR3 length equals 14 residues. The CDR3 reads CASSVGLAGAEQYF. The DNA of the CDR3 is TGTGCCAGCAGCGTCGGACTAGCGGGGGCCGAGCAGTACTTC.

The V and J genes are TRBV29-1 and TRBJ2-5; D is possibly TRBD1 or TRBD2 (6 bases each). Germline assignment: CDR1 SQVTM and CDR2 ANQGSEA. Deletions cut 3 bases from V and 5 bases from J, with 25 bases between. The CDR3 length is 17 residues. The CDR3 spells CSVEGVWGAREVETQYF. The CDR3 DNA is TGCAGCGTTGAGGGGGTTTGGGGGGCGCGTGAAGTGGAGACCCAGTACTTC.

CDR3 sequence reads: CASSLGGGDEKLFF. Here the CDR3 DNA reads TGCGCCAGCAGCTTGGGAGGGGGAGATGAAAAACTGTTTTTT. The chain combines TRBV5-1 with TRBJ1-4; D is perhaps TRBD1 (6 bases). V lost 0 bases and J lost 6, with 9 bases in between. The CDR3 runs 14 residues. CDR1 and CDR2 (germline): SGHRS, YFSETQ.

This clonotype was detected only once. V and J are TRBV20-1 and TRBJ2-5; TRBD1 or TRBD2 may be the D gene (5 bases each). The closer fit of TRBJ2-7 to the DNA end suggests the J call may be wrong. CDR1 and CDR2 (germline): DFQATT, SNEGSKA (reference sequence). The CDR3 totals 12 residues. The CDR3 nucleotides are TGCAGTGCTATGAGGGAAAGGGGCGAGCAGTACTTC. It encodes CSAMRERGEQYF.

The chain combines TRBV20-1 with TRBJ2-5; the match to TRBD2 covers 9 bases. This CDR3 spans 14 amino acids. CDR1 and CDR2 from the germline V gene are DFQATT and SNEGSKA (reference sequence). V gave up 8 bases and J gave up 11 bases; unmatched junction bases: 18. The CDR3 DNA follows: TGCAGTTCACCGCCGGGACTAGCAAACATCGGGCAGTACTTC. Its protein is CSSPPGLANIGQYF.

In its sample, this clonotype was seen a few times. The V gene is TRBV12-3 or TRBV12-4, the J gene TRBJ2-1; TRBD1 might be the D (5 bases). V shed 7 bases and J shed 1 base, with 11 bases lying between them. This CDR3 has 14 amino acids. The CDR3 bases are TGTGCCAGCACCTTGACAGAATCCTACAATGAGCAGTTCTTC. Amino acid sequence: CASTLTESYNEQFF.

The chain carries TRBV7-2 and TRBJ1-6; a possible D gene is TRBD1 (5 bases). This CDR3 spans 14 amino acids. V lost 2 bases and J 8 bases, leaving 10 bases between the germline ends. CDR1 and CDR2 (germline): SGHTA, FQGNSA. The CDR3 DNA follows: TGTGCCAGCAGCTTACTCGGGGGACATTCACCCCTCCACTTT. This gives the protein CASSLLGGHSPLHF.

In its sample, this clonotype was seen a few times. This rearrangement joins TRBV28 to TRBJ1-1; weak D call: TRBD1 (5 bases). V shed 7 bases and J shed 1 base, with 13 bases lying between them. This CDR3 has 14 amino acids. Germline CDR1 reads MDHEN; CDR2 reads SYDVKM. CDR3 bases: TGTGCCAGCACCTCCGCAGGGACGAACACTGAAGCTTTCTTT. Its translation is CASTSAGTNTEAFF.

This rearrangement joins TRBV21-1 to TRBJ1-5. TRBV21-1 is a pseudogene segment. The CDR3 has 17 residues. The CDR3 nucleotides read TGTGCCAGCAGCGATATTGGGGAGGGGCCGGGCAATCAGCCCCAGCATTTT. It yields the protein CASSDIGEGPGNQPQHF.